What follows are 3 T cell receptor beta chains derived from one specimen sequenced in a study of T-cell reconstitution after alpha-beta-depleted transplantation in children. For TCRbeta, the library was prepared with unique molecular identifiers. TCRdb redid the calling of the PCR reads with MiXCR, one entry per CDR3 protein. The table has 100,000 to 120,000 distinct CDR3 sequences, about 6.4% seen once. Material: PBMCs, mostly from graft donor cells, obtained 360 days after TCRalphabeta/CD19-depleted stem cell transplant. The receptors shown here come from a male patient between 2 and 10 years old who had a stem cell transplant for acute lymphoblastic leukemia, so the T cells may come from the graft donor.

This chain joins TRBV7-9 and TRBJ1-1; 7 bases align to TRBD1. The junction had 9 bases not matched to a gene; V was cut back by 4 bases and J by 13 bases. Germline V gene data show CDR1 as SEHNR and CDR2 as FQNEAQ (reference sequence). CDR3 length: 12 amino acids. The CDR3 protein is CASSSDRLEDFF. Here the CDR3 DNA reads TGTGCCAGCAGCTCGGACAGGTTGGAGGATTTCTTT. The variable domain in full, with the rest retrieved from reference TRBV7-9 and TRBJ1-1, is DTGVSQNPRHKITKRGQNVTFRCDPISEHNRLYWYRQTLGQGPEFLTYFQNEAQLEKSRLLSDRFSAERPKGSFSTLEIQRTEQGDSAMYLCASSSDRLEDFFGQGTRLTVV.

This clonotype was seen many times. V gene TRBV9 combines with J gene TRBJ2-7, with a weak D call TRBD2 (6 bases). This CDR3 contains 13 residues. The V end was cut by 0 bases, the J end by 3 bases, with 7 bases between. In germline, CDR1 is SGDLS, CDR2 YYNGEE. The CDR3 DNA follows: TGTGCCAGCAGCGTAGGGGGGGACTACGAGCAGTACTTC. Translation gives CASSVGGDYEQYF.

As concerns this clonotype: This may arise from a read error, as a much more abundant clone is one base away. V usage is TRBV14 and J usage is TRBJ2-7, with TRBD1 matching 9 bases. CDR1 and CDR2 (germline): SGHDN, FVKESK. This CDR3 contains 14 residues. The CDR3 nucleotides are TGTGCCAGCAAGTTGGGACAGGGTCCCTACGAGAAGTACTTC. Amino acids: CASKLGQGPYEKYF.